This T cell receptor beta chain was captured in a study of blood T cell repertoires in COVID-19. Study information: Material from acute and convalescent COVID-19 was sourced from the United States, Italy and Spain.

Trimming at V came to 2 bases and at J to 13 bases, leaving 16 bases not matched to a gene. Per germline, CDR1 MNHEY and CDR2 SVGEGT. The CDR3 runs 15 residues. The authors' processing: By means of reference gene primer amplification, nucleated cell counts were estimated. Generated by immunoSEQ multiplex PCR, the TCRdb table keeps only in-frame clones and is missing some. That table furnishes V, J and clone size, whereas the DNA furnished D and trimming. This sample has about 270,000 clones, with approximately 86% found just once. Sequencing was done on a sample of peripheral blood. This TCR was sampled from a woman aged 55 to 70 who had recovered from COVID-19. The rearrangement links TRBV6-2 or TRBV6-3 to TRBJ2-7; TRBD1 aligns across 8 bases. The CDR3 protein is CASSYRDRGALGKYF. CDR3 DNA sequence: TGTGCCAGCAGTTACCGTGACAGGGGCGCGTTGGGTAAATACTTC.